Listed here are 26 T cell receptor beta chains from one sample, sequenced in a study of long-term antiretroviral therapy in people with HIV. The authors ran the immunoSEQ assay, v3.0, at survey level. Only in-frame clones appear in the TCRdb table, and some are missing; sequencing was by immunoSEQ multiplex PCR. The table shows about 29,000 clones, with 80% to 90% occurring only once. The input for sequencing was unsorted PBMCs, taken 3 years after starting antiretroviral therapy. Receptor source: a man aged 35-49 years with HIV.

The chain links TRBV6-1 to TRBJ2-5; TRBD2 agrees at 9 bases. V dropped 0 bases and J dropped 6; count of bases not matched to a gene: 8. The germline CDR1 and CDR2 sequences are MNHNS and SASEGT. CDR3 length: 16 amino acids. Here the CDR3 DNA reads TGTGCCAGCAGTGAAGCCGCGGGGGGGCCGGTACAGACCCAGTACTTC. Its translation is CASSEAAGGPVQTQYF.

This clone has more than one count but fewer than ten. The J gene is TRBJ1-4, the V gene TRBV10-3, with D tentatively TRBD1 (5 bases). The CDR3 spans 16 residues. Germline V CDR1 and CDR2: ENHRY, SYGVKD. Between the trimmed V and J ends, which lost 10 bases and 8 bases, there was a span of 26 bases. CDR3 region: CATTPGRGAGDEKLFF. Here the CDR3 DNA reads TGTGCCACCACCCCGGGGAGAGGGGCCGGAGACGAAAAACTGTTTTTT.

The CDR3 spells CASSEQGAAPGYTF. The CDR3, as DNA: TGCGCCAGCAGCGAACAGGGGGCTGCCCCTGGCTACACCTTC. V and J are TRBV5-1 and TRBJ1-2, with 9 bases fitting TRBD1. CDR1 SGHRS and CDR2 YFSETQ come from the germline V gene. The V and J ends lost 4 bases and 7 bases, in that order; junction bases with no gene match: 8. This CDR3 has 14 amino acids.

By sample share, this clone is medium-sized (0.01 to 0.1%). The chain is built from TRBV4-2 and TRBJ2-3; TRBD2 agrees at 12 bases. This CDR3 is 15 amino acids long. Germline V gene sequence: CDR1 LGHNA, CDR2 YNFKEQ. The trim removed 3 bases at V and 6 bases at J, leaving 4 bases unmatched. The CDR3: CASSQLAGGLDTQYF. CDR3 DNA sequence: TGTGCCAGCAGCCAGCTAGCGGGAGGGTTGGATACGCAGTATTTT.

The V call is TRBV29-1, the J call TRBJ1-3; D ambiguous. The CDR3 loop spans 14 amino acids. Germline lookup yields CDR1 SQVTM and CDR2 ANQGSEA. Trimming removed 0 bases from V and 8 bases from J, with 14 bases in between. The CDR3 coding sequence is TGCAGCGTTGAAGATCATTGGTTCCGGGACACCATATATTTT. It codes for CSVEDHWFRDTIYF.

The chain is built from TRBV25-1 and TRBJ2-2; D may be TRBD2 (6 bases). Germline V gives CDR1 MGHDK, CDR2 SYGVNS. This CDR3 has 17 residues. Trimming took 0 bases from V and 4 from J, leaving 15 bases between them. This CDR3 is CASSEYGWRDGTGELFF. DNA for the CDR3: TGTGCCAGCAGTGAATATGGATGGCGGGACGGCACCGGGGAGCTGTTTTTT.

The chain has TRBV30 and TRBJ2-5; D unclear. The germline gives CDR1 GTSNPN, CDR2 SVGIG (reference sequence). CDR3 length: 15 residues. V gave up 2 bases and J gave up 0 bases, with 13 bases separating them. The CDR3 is CAWSQKVGYQETQYF. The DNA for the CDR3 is TGTGCCTGGAGTCAGAAGGTGGGCTACCAAGAGACCCAGTACTTC.

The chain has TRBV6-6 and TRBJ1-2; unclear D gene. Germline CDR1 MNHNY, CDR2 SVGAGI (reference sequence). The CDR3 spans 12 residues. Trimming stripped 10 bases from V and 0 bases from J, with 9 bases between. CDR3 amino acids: CATQPANYGYTF. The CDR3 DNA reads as TGTGCCACACAACCCGCTAACTATGGCTACACCTTC.

The CDR3 is CACKGQFDSPLHF. CDR3 DNA: TGTGCCTGCAAAGGACAGTTCGATTCACCCCTCCACTTT. The rearrangement joins TRBV30 to TRBJ1-6, with a weak D call TRBD1 (6 bases). Germline CDR1 reads GTSNPN; CDR2 reads SVGIG (reference sequence). V was shortened by 6 bases and J by 8 bases, with 14 bases between the two germline ends. The CDR3 extends over 13 amino acids.

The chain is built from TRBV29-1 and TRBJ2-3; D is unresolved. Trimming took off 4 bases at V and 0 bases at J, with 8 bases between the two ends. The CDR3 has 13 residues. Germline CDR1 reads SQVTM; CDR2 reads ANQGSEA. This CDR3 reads CSVGWESTDTQYF. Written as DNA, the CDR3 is TGCAGCGTTGGGTGGGAAAGCACAGATACGCAGTATTTT.

CDR3 bases: TGTGCCAGCAGCTTAGGTGGCTACTCTGGGGCCAACGTCCTGACTTTC. Protein product: CASSLGGYSGANVLTF. The genes are TRBV11-3 and TRBJ2-6; no firm D call. Germline CDR1 SGHNT, CDR2 YENEEA. Trimming cost V 1 base and J 0 bases, with 7 bases left between them. This CDR3 has 16 amino acids.

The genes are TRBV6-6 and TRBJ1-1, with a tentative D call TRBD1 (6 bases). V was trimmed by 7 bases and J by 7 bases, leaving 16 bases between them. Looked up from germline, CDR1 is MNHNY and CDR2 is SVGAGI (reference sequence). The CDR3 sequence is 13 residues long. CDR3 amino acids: CASISQDSHEAFF. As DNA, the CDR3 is TGTGCCAGCATCTCTCAGGACAGTCATGAAGCTTTCTTT.

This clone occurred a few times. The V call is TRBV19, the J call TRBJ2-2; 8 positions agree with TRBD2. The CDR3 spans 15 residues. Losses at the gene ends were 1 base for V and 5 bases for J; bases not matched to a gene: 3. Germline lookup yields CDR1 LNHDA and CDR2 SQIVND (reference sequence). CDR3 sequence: CASSIVGRGTGELFF. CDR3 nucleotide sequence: TGTGCCAGTAGTATAGTCGGGAGGGGGACCGGGGAGCTGTTTTTT.

Here the CDR3 DNA reads TGTGCCAGCAGCTACGGACAGGGGGCTCGGTATGGCTACACCTTC. Its translation is CASSYGQGARYGYTF. This chain links TRBV11-2 with TRBJ1-2; 11 bases fit TRBD1. Germline V gene lookup returns CDR1 SGHAT and CDR2 FQNNGV. The V gene end was trimmed by 4 bases and the J gene end by 5 bases; junction bases not matched to a gene: 6. This CDR3 spans 15 amino acids.

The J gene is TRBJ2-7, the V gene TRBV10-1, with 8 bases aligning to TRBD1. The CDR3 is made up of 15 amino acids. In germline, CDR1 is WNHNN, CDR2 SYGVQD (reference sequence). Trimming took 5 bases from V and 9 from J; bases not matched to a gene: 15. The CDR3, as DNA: TGCGCCAGCAGTCAGAATTGGACAGGGAGGTTTGGGCAGTACTTC. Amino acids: CASSQNWTGRFGQYF.

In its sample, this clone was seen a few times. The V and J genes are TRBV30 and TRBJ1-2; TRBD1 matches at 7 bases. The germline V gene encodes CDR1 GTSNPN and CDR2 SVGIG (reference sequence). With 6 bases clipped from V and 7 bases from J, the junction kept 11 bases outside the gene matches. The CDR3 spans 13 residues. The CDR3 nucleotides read TGTGCCTGCCGGGGACAGACCCATGGTGGCTACACCTTC. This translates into CACRGQTHGGYTF. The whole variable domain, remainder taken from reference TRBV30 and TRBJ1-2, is SQTIHQWPATLVQPVGSPLSLECTVEGTSNPNLYWYRQAAGRGLQLLFYSVGIGQISSEVPQNLSASRPQDRQFILSSKKLLLSDSGFYLCACRGQTHGGYTFGSGTRLTVV.

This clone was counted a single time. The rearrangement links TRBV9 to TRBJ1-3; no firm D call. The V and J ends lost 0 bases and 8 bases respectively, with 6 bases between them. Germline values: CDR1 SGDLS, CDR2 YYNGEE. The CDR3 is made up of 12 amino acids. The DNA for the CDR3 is TGTGCCAGCAGCGTAGGCGTGGACACCATATATTTT. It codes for CASSVGVDTIYF.

The DNA for the CDR3 is TGTGCCAGCAGCTTAGTCCTCCATGAGCAGTTCTTC. This sequence encodes CASSLVLHEQFF. The chain recombines TRBV11-2 with TRBJ2-1; D unclear. The CDR3 is 12 amino acids. Germline CDR1 and CDR2: SGHAT and FQNNGV. The V end was cut by 1 base, the J end by 8 bases, with 6 bases between.

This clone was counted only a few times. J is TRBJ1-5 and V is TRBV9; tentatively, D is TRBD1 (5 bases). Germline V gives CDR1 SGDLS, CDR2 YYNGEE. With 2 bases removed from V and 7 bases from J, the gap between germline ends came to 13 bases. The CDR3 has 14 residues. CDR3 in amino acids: CASSVGSGNQPQHF. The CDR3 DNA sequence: TGTGCCAGCAGCGTCGGGTCAGGGAACCAGCCCCAGCATTTT.

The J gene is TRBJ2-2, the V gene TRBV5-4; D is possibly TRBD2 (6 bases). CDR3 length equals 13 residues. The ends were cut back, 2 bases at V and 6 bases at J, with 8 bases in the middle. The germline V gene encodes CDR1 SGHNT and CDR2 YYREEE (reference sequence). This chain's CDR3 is CASSFRLAGELFF. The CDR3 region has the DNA TGTGCCAGCAGCTTTAGACTAGCCGGGGAGCTGTTTTTT.

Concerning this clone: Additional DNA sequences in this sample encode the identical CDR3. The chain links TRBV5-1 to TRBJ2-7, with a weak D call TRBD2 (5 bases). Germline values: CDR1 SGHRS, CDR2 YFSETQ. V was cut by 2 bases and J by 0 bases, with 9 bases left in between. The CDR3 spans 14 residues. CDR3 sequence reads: CASSFTGDSYEQYF. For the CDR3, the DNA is TGCGCCAGCAGCTTTACCGGGGACTCCTACGAGCAGTACTTC.

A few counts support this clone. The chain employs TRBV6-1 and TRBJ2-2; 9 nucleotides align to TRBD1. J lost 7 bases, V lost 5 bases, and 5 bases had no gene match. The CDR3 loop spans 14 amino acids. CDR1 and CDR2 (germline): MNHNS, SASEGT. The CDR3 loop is CASSSGTGFGELFF. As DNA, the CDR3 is TGTGCCAGCAGTTCTGGGACAGGGTTCGGGGAGCTGTTTTTT.

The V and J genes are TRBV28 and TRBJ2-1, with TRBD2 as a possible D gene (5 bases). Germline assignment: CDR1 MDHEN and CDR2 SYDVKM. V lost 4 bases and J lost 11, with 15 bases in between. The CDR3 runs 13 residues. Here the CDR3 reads CASSSLGAGKQFF. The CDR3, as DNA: TGTGCCAGCAGTTCCCTGGGTGCCGGGAAGCAGTTCTTC.

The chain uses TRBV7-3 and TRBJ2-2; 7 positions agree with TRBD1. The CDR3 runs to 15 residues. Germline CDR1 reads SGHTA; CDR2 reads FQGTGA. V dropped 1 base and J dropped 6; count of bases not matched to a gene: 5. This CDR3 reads CASSLKNRGPGELFF. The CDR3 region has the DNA TGTGCCAGCAGCTTAAAGAACAGGGGCCCCGGGGAGCTGTTTTTT.

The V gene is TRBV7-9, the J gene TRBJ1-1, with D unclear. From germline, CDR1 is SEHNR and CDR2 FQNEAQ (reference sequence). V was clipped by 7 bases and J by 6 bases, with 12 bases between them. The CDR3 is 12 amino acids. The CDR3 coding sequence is TGTGCCAGCAACGACTTTGGGTCTGAAGCTTTCTTT. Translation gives CASNDFGSEAFF.

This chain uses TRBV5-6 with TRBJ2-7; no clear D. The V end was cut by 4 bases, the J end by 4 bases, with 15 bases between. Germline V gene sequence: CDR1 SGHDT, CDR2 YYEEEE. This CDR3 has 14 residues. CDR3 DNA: TGTGCCAGCAGCCTCCAACTGGGGTATTACGAGCAGTACTTC. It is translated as CASSLQLGYYEQYF.